This TCR beta chain was identified in a study of cytomegalovirus exposure and HLA in healthy donors. Study-wide context: Within an early data release were 65 million to 90 million unique TCRs drawn from HLA-typed donors. Regarding the study as a whole: Among TCR beta chains of equal frequency, HLA-associated ones were more clonally expanded in a later analysis. Researchers reported in a later analysis that a missense DCLRE1C variant was tied to TCR beta V- and J-gene trimming. As a later analysis revealed, most CMV-associated TCR beta chains appeared HLA-restricted.

About this clone: Antigen specificity is unknown.

Amplification used 60 Vbeta primers and 13 Jbeta primers. Profiling relied on immunoSEQ multiplex PCR, and the TCRdb table lists in-frame clones only, not all of them. The table records around 150,000 clones, roughly 77% of them present only once. The V and J ends lost 5 bases and 8 bases respectively, with 19 bases between them. Germline assignment: CDR1 MNHEY and CDR2 SMNVEV (reference sequence). CDR3 size: 15 residues. Material: PBMCs. The gene calls are TRBV27 and TRBJ2-1; maybe TRBD2 (7 bases). This sequence originates from a male donor in good health and CMV-seronegative. DNA of the CDR3: TGTGCCAGCAGTCGTAACTGGGGAGGGGGTGATGAGCAGTTCTTC. Protein sequence: CASSRNWGGGDEQFF.